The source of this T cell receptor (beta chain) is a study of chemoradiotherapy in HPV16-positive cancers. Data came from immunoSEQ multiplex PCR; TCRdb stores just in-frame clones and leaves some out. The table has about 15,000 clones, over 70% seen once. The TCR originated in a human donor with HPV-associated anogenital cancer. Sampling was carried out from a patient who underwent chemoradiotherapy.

This chain's CDR3 is CASSDRAAYRLHF. The CDR3 DNA reads as TGTGCCAGCTCCGACAGGGCCGCTTATCGCCTCCACTTT. The rearrangement links TRBV7-8 to TRBJ1-6; TRBD1 aligns across 7 bases. Trimming removed 8 bases from V and 15 bases from J; junction bases left unmatched: 13. This CDR3 comprises 13 residues. CDR1 is SGHVS, CDR2 FQNEAQ, per germline.